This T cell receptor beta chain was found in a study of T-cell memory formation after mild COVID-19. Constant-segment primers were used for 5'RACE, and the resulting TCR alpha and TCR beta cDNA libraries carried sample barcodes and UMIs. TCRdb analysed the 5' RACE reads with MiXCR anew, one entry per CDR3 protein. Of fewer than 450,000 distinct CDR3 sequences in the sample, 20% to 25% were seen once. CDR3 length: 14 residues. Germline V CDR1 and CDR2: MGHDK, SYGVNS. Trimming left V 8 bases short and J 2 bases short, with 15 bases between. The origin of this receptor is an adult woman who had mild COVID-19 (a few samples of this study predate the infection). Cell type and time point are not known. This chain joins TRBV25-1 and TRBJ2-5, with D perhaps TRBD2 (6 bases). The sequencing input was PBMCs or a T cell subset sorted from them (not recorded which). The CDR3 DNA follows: TGTGCCAGCCAGGTGCGGGGTGCGCAAGAGACCCAGTACTTC. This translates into CASQVRGAQETQYF.